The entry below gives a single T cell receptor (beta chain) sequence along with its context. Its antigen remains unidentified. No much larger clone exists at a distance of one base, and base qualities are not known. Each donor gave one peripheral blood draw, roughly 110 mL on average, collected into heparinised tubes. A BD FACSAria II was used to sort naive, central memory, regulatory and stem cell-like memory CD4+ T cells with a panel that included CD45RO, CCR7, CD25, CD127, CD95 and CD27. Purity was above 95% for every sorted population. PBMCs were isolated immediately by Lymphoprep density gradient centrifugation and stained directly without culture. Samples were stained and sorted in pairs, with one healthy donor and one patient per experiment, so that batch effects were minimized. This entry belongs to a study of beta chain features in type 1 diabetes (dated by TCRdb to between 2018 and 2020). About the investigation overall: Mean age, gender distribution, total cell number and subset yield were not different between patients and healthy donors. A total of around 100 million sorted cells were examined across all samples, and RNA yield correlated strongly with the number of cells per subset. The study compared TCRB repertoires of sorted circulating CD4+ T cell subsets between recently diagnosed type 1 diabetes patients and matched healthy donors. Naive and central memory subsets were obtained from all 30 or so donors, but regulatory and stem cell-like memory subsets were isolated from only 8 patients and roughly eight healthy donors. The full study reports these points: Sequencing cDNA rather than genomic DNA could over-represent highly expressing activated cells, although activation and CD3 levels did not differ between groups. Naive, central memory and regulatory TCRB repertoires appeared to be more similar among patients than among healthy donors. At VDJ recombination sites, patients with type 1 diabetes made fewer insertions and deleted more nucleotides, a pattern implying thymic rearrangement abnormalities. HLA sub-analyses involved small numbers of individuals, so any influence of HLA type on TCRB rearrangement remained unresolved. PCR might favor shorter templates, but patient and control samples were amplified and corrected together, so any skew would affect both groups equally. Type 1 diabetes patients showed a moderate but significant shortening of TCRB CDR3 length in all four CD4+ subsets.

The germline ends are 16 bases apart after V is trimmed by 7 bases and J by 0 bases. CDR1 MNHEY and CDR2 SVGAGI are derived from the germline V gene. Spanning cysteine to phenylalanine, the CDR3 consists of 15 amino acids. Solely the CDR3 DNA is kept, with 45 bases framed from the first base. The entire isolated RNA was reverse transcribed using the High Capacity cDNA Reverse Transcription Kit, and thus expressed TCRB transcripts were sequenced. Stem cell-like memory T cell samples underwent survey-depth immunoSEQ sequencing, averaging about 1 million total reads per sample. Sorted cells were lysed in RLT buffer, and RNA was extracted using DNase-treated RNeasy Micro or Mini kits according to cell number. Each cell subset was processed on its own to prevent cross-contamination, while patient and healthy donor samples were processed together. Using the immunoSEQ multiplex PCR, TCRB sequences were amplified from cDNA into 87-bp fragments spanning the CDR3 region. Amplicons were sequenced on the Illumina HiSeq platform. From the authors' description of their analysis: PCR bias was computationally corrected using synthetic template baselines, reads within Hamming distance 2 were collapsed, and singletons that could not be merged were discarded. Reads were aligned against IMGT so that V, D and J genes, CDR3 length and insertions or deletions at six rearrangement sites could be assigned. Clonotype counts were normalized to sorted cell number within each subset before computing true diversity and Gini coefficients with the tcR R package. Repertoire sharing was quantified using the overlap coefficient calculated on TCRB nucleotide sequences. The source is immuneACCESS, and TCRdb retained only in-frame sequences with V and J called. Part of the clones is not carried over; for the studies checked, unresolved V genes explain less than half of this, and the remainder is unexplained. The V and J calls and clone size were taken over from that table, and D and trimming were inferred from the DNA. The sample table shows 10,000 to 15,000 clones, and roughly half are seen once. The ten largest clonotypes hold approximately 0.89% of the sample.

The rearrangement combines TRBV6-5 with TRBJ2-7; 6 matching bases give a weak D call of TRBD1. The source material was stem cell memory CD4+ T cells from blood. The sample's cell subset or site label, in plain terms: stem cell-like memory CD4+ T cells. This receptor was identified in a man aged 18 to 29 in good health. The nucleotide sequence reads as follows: TGTGCCAGCAAGAGACAGGACCCAGACTCCTACGAGCAGTACTTC. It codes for CASKRQDPDSYEQYF.